The T cell receptor beta chain described here comes from a study of T cell responses to AZD1222 COVID-19 vaccine. The study's findings and limits: Only a handful of AZD1222 recipients tested seropositive at baseline. The donors showed a predominance of white British ancestry and of females, with possible underestimation of clonal diversity.

Sequencing was performed with immunoSEQ multiplex PCR; in TCRdb, only in-frame clones are kept and a portion is missing. The sample holds around 110,000 clones, about nine tenths seen once. A word on this clone: No antigen is known for it.

The receptor's source is an adult in good health. Specimen: peripheral blood, collected on day 0 of AZD1222 vaccination.

CDR3 amino acids: CASSPGGAGSSGELFF. The CDR3 region has the DNA TGTGCCAGCAGCCCCGGAGGTGCGGGGAGCAGCGGGGAGCTGTTTTTT. This rearrangement joins TRBV11-1 to TRBJ2-2; D may be TRBD2 (6 bases). V was trimmed by 5 bases and J by 7 bases, leaving 20 bases between them. The germline V gene has CDR1 SGHAT and CDR2 FQDESV (reference sequence). The length of the CDR3 is 16 residues.